Listed below are T cell receptor beta chains from one sample, sequenced in a study of T-cell reconstitution after alpha-beta-depleted transplantation in children. TCRdb reprocessed the PCR reads via MiXCR and lists one record per CDR3 protein. The sample comprises approximately 420,000 distinct CDR3 sequences, roughly a tenth of which are singletons, and approximately 5% rests with the top ten. Sequences were derived from PBMCs from the stem cell graft donor, sampled from the stem cell graft. These receptors all stem from a human donor who donated a stem cell graft to a child with acute myeloid leukemia. CDR3s include the opening cysteine and the closing phenylalanine or tryptophan. A D gene is named only where the DNA matches it firmly. Clone size appears in some rows only: once, few, many, or a class for an expanded clone.

. TRBJ2-6 17 . TRBV4-1 TGCGCCAGCAGCCTTAGAATTGAGGACTCTGGGGCCAACGTCCTGACTTTC CASSLRIEDSGANVLTF
. TRBJ1-1 18 . TRBV5-1 TGCGCCAGCAGCTTAGGACTTGCGGGGCCTCAATCGGGCACTGAAGCTTTCTTT CASSLGLAGPQSGTEAFF
. TRBJ2-1 13 TRBD1 TRBV6-2/TRBV6-3 TGTGCCAGCAGCCGGGACAGGGCCGATGAGCAGTTCTTC CASSRDRADEQFF
many TRBJ1-4 14 TRBD1 TRBV5-1 TGCGCCAGCAGCCCAGGGGGCTTTGATGAAAAACTGTTTTTT CASSPGGFDEKLFF
few TRBJ2-4 16 TRBD2 TRBV4-1 TGCGCCAGCAGCACCCCCGGGCGGGGGTCCAAAAACATTCAGTACTTC CASSTPGRGSKNIQYF
few TRBJ2-2 14 . TRBV9 TGTGCCAGCAGCCCAAGACCCAGAACCGGGGAGCTGTTTTTT CASSPRPRTGELFF
. TRBJ2-7 14 . TRBV27 TGTGCCAGCAGTCCCGGGGCTAGGCCCTACGAGCAGTACTTC CASSPGARPYEQYF
. TRBJ1-1 13 . TRBV5-8 TGTGCCAGCGGCCCGCGGGACGACACTGAAGCTTTCTTT CASGPRDDTEAFF
few TRBJ2-2 16 TRBD1 TRBV29-1 TGCAGCGCTAAGACCGGACAGGGACGTGACACCGGGGAGCTGTTTTTT CSAKTGQGRDTGELFF
few TRBJ2-4 16 TRBD2 TRBV12-3/TRBV12-4 TGTGCCAGCAGTTTAAGCGGGAGGGCCAGGGTGGGCATTCAGTACTTC CASSLSGRARVGIQYF
few TRBJ2-6 14 . TRBV7-2 TGTGCCAGCAGCTCCGCATCGGGGGCCAACGTCCTGACTTTC CASSSASGANVLTF
few TRBJ2-3 12 . TRBV4-1 TGCGCCAGCAGCCAACGCGAGGGTACGCAGTATTTT CASSQREGTQYF
many TRBJ2-7 15 . TRBV4-3 TGCGCCAGCAGCCAAGGCCTTCGCGCGGCGGTAGAGCAGTACTTC CASSQGLRAAVEQYF
few TRBJ2-1 14 TRBD2 TRBV7-2 TGTGCCAGCAGTACTAGCGGGGGTTACAATGAGCAGTTCTTC CASSTSGGYNEQFF
. TRBJ1-1 12 . TRBV10-3 TGTGCCATCAGTGAGACAGAGCGAGAAGCTTTCTTT CAISETEREAFF
. TRBJ2-1 15 TRBD2 TRBV12-3/TRBV12-4 TGTGCCAGCAGGGTATTAGCGGGGGGGGGTGATGAGCAGTTCTTC CASRVLAGGGDEQFF
. TRBJ2-5 10 . TRBV7-2 TGTGCCAGTGATATAGAGACCCAGTACTTC CASDIETQYF
many TRBJ2-2 13 . TRBV27 TGTGCCAGCAGTTCATCCTTTAGGGGGGAGCTGTTTTTT CASSSSFRGELFF
. TRBJ1-1 12 TRBD1 TRBV5-6 TGTGCCAGCAGCTCGCCCCAGGGGGCAGCGATCTTT CASSSPQGAAIF
few TRBJ2-2 13 . TRBV24-1 TGTGCCACCAGTACCACAGAGGCCGGGGAGCTGTTTTTT CATSTTEAGELFF
few TRBJ2-7 13 . TRBV5-1 TGCGCCAGCAGACAGGGCATGTCCTACGAGCAGTACTTC CASRQGMSYEQYF
few TRBJ2-3 16 TRBD2 TRBV12-3/TRBV12-4 TGTGCCAGCAGCCCGGGACTAGCGGGACGATCAGATACGCAGTATTTT CASSPGLAGRSDTQYF
. TRBJ2-2 14 TRBD1 TRBV2 TGTGCCAGCAGTGGGACAGGGAAGCCCGGGGAGCTGTTTTTT CASSGTGKPGELFF
. TRBJ2-2 15 TRBD1 TRBV4-3 TGCGCCAGCAGCCAAGTGAGACAGGGGGCCGGGGAGCTGTTTTTT CASSQVRQGAGELFF
few TRBJ2-1 15 TRBD1 TRBV7-2 TGTGCCAGCAGCTTCTGGGACAGGGGGTATGATGAGCAGTTCTTC CASSFWDRGYDEQFF
few TRBJ2-5 11 . TRBV5-5 TGTGCCAGACGGTACCAAGAGACCCAGTACTTC CARRYQETQYF
many TRBJ2-1 15 TRBD2 TRBV20-1 TGCAGTGCCGAAGGGACTAGCGGACGGAACAATGAGCAGTTCTTC CSAEGTSGRNNEQFF
few TRBJ2-3 14 . TRBV20-1 TGCAGTGCTCCAGACAGTACTAGCACAGATACGCAGTATTTT CSAPDSTSTDTQYF
many TRBJ2-3 12 . TRBV29-1 TGCAGCCCCGAACGTCTTGGAGATACGCAGTATTTT CSPERLGDTQYF
many TRBJ1-6 15 . TRBV4-2 TGTGCCAGCAGCCAATCAGGCCAGTATAATTCACCCCTCCACTTT CASSQSGQYNSPLHF
. TRBJ2-3 15 . TRBV12-3/TRBV12-4 TGTGCCAGCAGTTCTGGGCAGGGAGACGCAGATACGCAGTATTTT CASSSGQGDADTQYF
few TRBJ2-7 12 TRBD1 TRBV29-1 TGCAGCGTTGCGGGACAGGGGGAGGAGCAGTACTTC CSVAGQGEEQYF
few TRBJ2-3 14 . TRBV20-1 TGCAGTGCTATACCCGAGGGCCGGCTAGATACGCAGTATTTT CSAIPEGRLDTQYF
few TRBJ2-1 16 TRBD2 TRBV20-1 TGCAGTGCTAGAGTCCCGGGAGCCGCGGGGGGGAATGAGCAGTTCTTC CSARVPGAAGGNEQFF
few TRBJ2-3 15 . TRBV9 TGTGCCAGCAGCCCCTCAGGGGTCAACACAGATACGCAGTATTTT CASSPSGVNTDTQYF
many TRBJ2-3 14 TRBD2 TRBV10-3 TGTGCCATCAGTTTTGCGGGGGGCACAGATACGCAGTATTTT CAISFAGGTDTQYF
. TRBJ2-2 13 . TRBV11-3 TGTGCCAGCAGCCGCGGACATCTCGGGGAGCTGTTTTTT CASSRGHLGELFF
many TRBJ2-2 16 . TRBV12-3/TRBV12-4 TGTGCCAGCAGTCCCACGCAGGGCGTCTTCACCGGGGAGCTGTTTTTT CASSPTQGVFTGELFF
. TRBJ2-5 15 . TRBV3-1 TGTGCCAGCAGCCAAAGGGGCGCCGAATATGAGACCCAGTACTTC CASSQRGAEYETQYF
many TRBJ2-1 11 . TRBV4-2 TGTGCCAGCAGCCACCGGGACGACTGGTTCTTC CASSHRDDWFF
many TRBJ2-1 14 TRBD1 TRBV12-3/TRBV12-4 TGTGCCAGCAGTTTGGGACAGCTAGGGGATGAGCAGTTCTTC CASSLGQLGDEQFF
few TRBJ1-2 15 TRBD1 TRBV5-1 TGCGCCAGCAGCTCGCCCGGGACAGGGATCTATGGCTACACCTTC CASSSPGTGIYGYTF
many TRBJ1-4 14 . TRBV6-5 TGTGCCAGCAGTTACGCGAGGCCTAATGAAAAACTGTTTTTT CASSYARPNEKLFF
few TRBJ2-4 15 . TRBV29-1 TGCAGCGCCGACGGGGCAGCCGGGGCCAAAAACATTCAGTACTTC CSADGAAGAKNIQYF
. TRBJ2-7 15 TRBD1 TRBV6-5 TGTGCCAGCAGTTACTCGGGGGACAGGGGGCGTGAGCAGTACTTC CASSYSGDRGREQYF
few TRBJ2-6 18 . TRBV4-3 TGCGCCAGCAGCCAAAATAGGGCGGGATCCTCTGGGGCCAACGTCCTGACTTTC CASSQNRAGSSGANVLTF
few TRBJ2-2 14 . TRBV12-3/TRBV12-4 TGTGCCAGCAGTTTAAATGGCTTCACCGGGGAGCTGTTTTTT CASSLNGFTGELFF
many TRBJ2-5 15 . TRBV20-1 TGCAGTGCTAGAGACGAACATATTTGGGAAGAGACCCAGTACTTC CSARDEHIWEETQYF
few TRBJ1-1 14 . TRBV19 TGTGCCAGTAGTATACAGGCAGACCCTTTTGAAGCTTTCTTT CASSIQADPFEAFF
few TRBJ1-5 14 . TRBV9 TGTGCCAGCAGCGTAGCGGGCGGCCTCGGGCCCCAGCATTTT CASSVAGGLGPQHF
many TRBJ2-5 15 . TRBV27 TGTGCCAGCAGTCAATCCGGACAACTCGGCGGGACCCAGTACTTC CASSQSGQLGGTQYF
few TRBJ2-7 16 . TRBV5-6 TGTGCCAGCAGCTTGTTTTCGACATCTAGCTCCTACGAGCAGTACTTC CASSLFSTSSSYEQYF
many TRBJ2-7 14 TRBD2 TRBV20-1 TGCAGTGCTAGGGTCGGAGCGGGAAACTACGAGCAGTACTTC CSARVGAGNYEQYF
many TRBJ1-1 13 . TRBV9 TGTGCCAGCAGCGTGGGAATCGATACTGAAGCTTTCTTT CASSVGIDTEAFF
many TRBJ2-7 13 TRBD1 TRBV29-1 TGCAGCATCCTGGGACAGGGGGCATACGAGCAGTACTTC CSILGQGAYEQYF